These 30 T cell receptor beta chains share one sample of origin, sequenced in a study of blood T cell repertoires in COVID-19. The table came from immunoSEQ multiplex PCR; TCRdb's copy has only in-frame clones and leaves some out. Of hundreds of thousands of clones listed, about 85% are singletons. Sample: PBMCs or T cells enriched from blood (not recorded which). The receptors shown here come from an older woman who had recovered from COVID-19.

This sequence joins TRBV2 and TRBJ2-7, with 10 bases aligning to TRBD1. Losses at the gene ends were 4 bases for V and 8 bases for J; bases not matched to a gene: 8. The CDR3 sequence is 14 residues long. Per the germline V gene, CDR1 is SNHLY and CDR2 is FYNNEI. CDR3 sequence: CASSVVGQGRQQYF. Here the CDR3 DNA reads TGTGCCAGCAGTGTGGTGGGACAGGGGCGTCAGCAGTACTTC.

The chain recombines TRBV5-1 with TRBJ2-2, with 9 bases fitting TRBD1. The CDR3 is 17 amino acids. The germline V gene has CDR1 SGHRS and CDR2 YFSETQ. J lost 4 bases, V lost 0 bases, and 7 bases had no gene match. The CDR3 DNA follows: TGCGCCAGCAGCTTGGCACCGGGACAGGGTTTCACCGGGGAGCTGTTTTTT. This sequence encodes CASSLAPGQGFTGELFF.

V and J are TRBV5-1 and TRBJ2-2; maybe TRBD1 (6 bases). The germline CDR1 and CDR2 sequences are SGHRS and YFSETQ. The germline V and J ends were trimmed by 5 bases and 4 bases, with 15 bases remaining between them. The CDR3 contains 15 residues. The CDR3 here is CASRNRATSTGELFF. The CDR3, as DNA: TGCGCCAGCAGGAACAGGGCTACTTCCACCGGGGAGCTGTTTTTT.

The chain has TRBV28 and TRBJ2-5; possible D gene TRBD2, 6 bases. CDR1 is MDHEN, CDR2 SYDVKM, per germline. The germline V and J ends were trimmed by 5 bases and 5 bases, with 21 bases remaining between them. The CDR3 is made up of 16 amino acids. CDR3: CASSLYLASPLETQYF. In nucleotides, the CDR3 is TGTGCCAGCAGTCTCTACCTAGCGTCCCCCTTGGAGACCCAGTACTTC.

The chain uses TRBV6-5 and TRBJ2-2; D unclear. Germline values: CDR1 MNHEY, CDR2 SVGAGI. The CDR3 is made up of 14 amino acids. The V end was cut by 0 bases, the J end by 4 bases, with 6 bases between. DNA for the CDR3: TGTGCCAGCAGTTACTCCTCAGGCACCGGGGAGCTGTTTTTT. This codes for CASSYSSGTGELFF.

Worth noting for this clone: Other DNA variants within this sample encode the same CDR3. J is TRBJ2-1 and V is TRBV2; tentatively, D is TRBD2 (5 bases). The CDR3 runs to 15 residues. With 4 bases removed from V and 4 bases from J, the gap between germline ends came to 14 bases. Germline V CDR1 and CDR2: SNHLY, FYNNEI. Here the CDR3 reads CASSAGSGGYNEQFF. CDR3 coding DNA: TGTGCCAGCAGTGCTGGGAGCGGTGGATACAATGAGCAGTTCTTC.

This clone was recorded at least ten times. The V gene is TRBV6-1, the J gene TRBJ1-6, with D tentatively TRBD1 (6 bases). Germline assignment: CDR1 MNHNS and CDR2 SASEGT. V shed 2 bases and J shed 9 bases, with 14 bases lying between them. This CDR3 has 15 amino acids. CDR3 in amino acids: CASSESLGASSPLHF. Here the CDR3 DNA reads TGTGCCAGCAGTGAATCTCTGGGGGCGTCTTCACCCCTCCACTTT.

This chain uses TRBV6-5 with TRBJ1-2, with a tentative D call TRBD1 (6 bases). V was shortened by 7 bases and J by 1 base, with 7 bases between the two germline ends. CDR1 MNHEY and CDR2 SVGAGI come from the germline V gene. There are 12 residues in the CDR3. In nucleotides, the CDR3 is TGTGCCAGCAACAGGGTTAACTATGGCTACACCTTC. Amino acid sequence: CASNRVNYGYTF.

The rearrangement uses TRBV27 and TRBJ1-2; 8 nucleotides line up with TRBD1. This CDR3 spans 15 amino acids. Trimming cost V 5 bases and J 3 bases; bases outside gene matches: 8. Per the germline V gene, CDR1 is MNHEY and CDR2 is SMNVEV (reference sequence). CDR3 sequence (DNA): TGTGCCAGCAGTCCAGCGACAGGGGTCGACTATGGCTACACCTTC. Translation: CASSPATGVDYGYTF.

This chain connects TRBV2 to TRBJ1-1; D is undetermined. Deletions cut 2 bases from V and 2 bases from J, with 9 bases between. The CDR3 is 14 amino acids. Germline values: CDR1 SNHLY, CDR2 FYNNEI. CDR3 DNA sequence: TGTGCCAGCAGTGAAATAAGCTCAAACACTGAAGCTTTCTTT. Protein product: CASSEISSNTEAFF.

The chain couples TRBV18 to TRBJ2-2, with 8 bases lining up with TRBD2. Germline loops: CDR1 KGHSH, CDR2 LQKENI. This CDR3 has 16 amino acids. V lost 3 bases to trimming and J lost 7 bases; unmatched junction nucleotides: 10. CDR3 sequence reads: CASSPRGGGSDGELFF. The DNA of the CDR3 is TGTGCCAGCTCACCCCGTGGCGGGGGGTCTGACGGGGAGCTGTTTTTT.

The CDR3 reads CASSADTAQNTIYF. The CDR3 coding sequence is TGTGCCAGTAGTGCCGACACCGCCCAAAACACCATATATTTT. V and J are TRBV19 and TRBJ1-3; D gene ambiguous. Germline assignment: CDR1 LNHDA and CDR2 SQIVND (reference sequence). The V and J ends lost 5 bases and 6 bases respectively, with 14 bases between them. The CDR3 loop spans 14 amino acids.

The chain's CDR3 is CASSWGQGLQETQYF. DNA of the CDR3: TGTGCCAGCAGTTGGGGACAGGGACTCCAAGAGACCCAGTACTTC. V and J are TRBV6-5 and TRBJ2-5; the match to TRBD1 covers 9 bases. This CDR3 has 15 amino acids. With V trimmed by 4 bases and J by 1 base, 4 bases remained unmatched. The germline V gene encodes CDR1 MNHEY and CDR2 SVGAGI.

Only one count was recorded for this clone. The chain uses TRBV19 and TRBJ1-3; 7 bases agree with TRBD1. This CDR3 is 16 amino acids long. J was trimmed by 4 bases and V by 4 bases; bases with no gene match: 10. The V gene's germline CDR1 is LNHDA and CDR2 SQIVND (reference sequence). The CDR3 DNA sequence: TGTGCCAGTAGTACACCCGGGACAGTAGGAGGAAACACCATATATTTT. Its translation: CASSTPGTVGGNTIYF.

The CDR3: CASRQSGQGLTSTDTQYF. In DNA, the CDR3 is TGTGCCAGCAGACAAAGCGGGCAGGGATTGACTAGCACAGATACGCAGTATTTT. The rearrangement uses TRBV11-2 and TRBJ2-3, with D possibly being TRBD2 (6 bases). This CDR3 has 18 residues. Germline CDR1 and CDR2: SGHAT and FQNNGV. With 6 bases removed from V and 0 bases from J, the gap between germline ends came to 22 bases.

The V and J genes are TRBV29-1 and TRBJ2-7; TRBD1 matches at 8 bases. Germline loops: CDR1 SQVTM, CDR2 ANQGSEA. After removal of 3 bases from V and 6 bases from J, the junction contained 4 bases not matched to a gene. The CDR3 consists of 12 residues. The CDR3 DNA reads TGCAGCGTTGATGGCACAGGGGGCGAGCAGTACGTC. Translating it yields CSVDGTGGEQYV.

J is TRBJ1-1 and V is TRBV18, with a possible D match to TRBD1 (5 bases). This CDR3 is 15 amino acids long. Germline CDR1 is KGHSH and CDR2 is LQKENI. Trimming stripped 2 bases from V and 2 bases from J, with 12 bases between. CDR3 loop: CASSPISGGNTEAFF. In nucleotides, the CDR3 is TGTGCCAGCTCACCAATCTCCGGGGGAAACACTGAAGCTTTCTTT.

This clone occurred a few times. V gene TRBV27 combines with J gene TRBJ2-7, with TRBD2 as a possible D gene (5 bases). The CDR3 sequence is 13 residues long. V dropped 6 bases and J dropped 0 bases, with 9 bases sitting between them. The V gene's germline CDR1 is MNHEY and CDR2 SMNVEV (reference sequence). This CDR3 is CASRRGSSYEQYF. CDR3 DNA: TGTGCCAGCAGAAGAGGGAGCTCCTACGAGCAGTACTTC.

The chain joins TRBV10-2 to TRBJ2-1, with TRBD2 matching 9 bases. The junction had 7 bases not matched to a gene; V was cut back by 8 bases and J by 2 bases. Per germline, CDR1 WSHSY and CDR2 SAAADI. CDR3 length equals 15 residues. The CDR3, as DNA: TGCGCCAGCGGCCCCGGGACTAGCACCTACAATGAGCAGTTCTTC. Translation: CASGPGTSTYNEQFF.

The rearrangement joins TRBV24-1 to TRBJ2-3; D is undetermined. Germline V CDR1 and CDR2: KGHDR, SFDVKD. CDR3 length equals 14 residues. Trimming removed 1 base at V and 3 bases at J, with 7 bases between. The CDR3 reads CATSDFFSTDTQYF. The CDR3, as DNA: TGTGCCACCAGTGATTTTTTCAGTACAGATACGCAGTATTTT.

The chain joins TRBV19 to TRBJ2-5; tentative D call: TRBD1 (6 bases). CDR3 length: 15 residues. CDR1 is LNHDA and CDR2 is SQIVND in the germline V gene (reference sequence). V lost 5 bases and J lost 1, with 14 bases in between. In DNA, the CDR3 is TGTGCCAGTAGTTCCCTAGGGACAAGCCAAGAGACCCAGTACTTC. Residues: CASSSLGTSQETQYF.

This clone was picked up a small number of times. The V gene is TRBV29-1, the J gene TRBJ2-1, with TRBD1 matching over 9 bases. Looked up from germline, CDR1 is SQVTM and CDR2 is ANQGSEA. The CDR3 runs to 14 residues. The V segment lost 6 bases and the J segment 6 bases; nucleotides outside the gene matches: 9. The CDR3 nucleotides are TGCAGCGTGCAGGATCTGACAGGGGGCAATGAGCAGTTCTTC. Protein product: CSVQDLTGGNEQFF.

CDR3: CASSFQISTDTQYF. In DNA form, the CDR3 reads TGTGCCAGTAGCTTCCAGATTAGCACAGATACGCAGTATTTT. The chain employs TRBV19 and TRBJ2-3, with no clear D. Trimming shortened V by 6 bases and J by 0 bases, and 10 bases separated the two germline ends. The CDR3 totals 14 residues. CDR1 is LNHDA, CDR2 SQIVND, per germline (reference sequence).

Of note for this clone: The sample carries other DNA sequences with the same CDR3. The chain joins TRBV19 to TRBJ1-5; D is possibly TRBD1 (5 bases). CDR1 and CDR2 from the germline V gene are LNHDA and SQIVND (reference sequence). This CDR3 comprises 12 residues. V lost 7 bases to trimming and J lost 6 bases, with 10 bases between them. CDR3: CASNQGGQPQHF. CDR3 DNA sequence: TGTGCCAGTAACCAGGGAGGTCAGCCCCAGCATTTT.

The chain is built from TRBV5-1 and TRBJ1-5; D uncertain. V shed 4 bases and J shed 4 bases, with 12 bases lying between them. CDR3 length equals 14 residues. Germline values: CDR1 SGHRS, CDR2 YFSETQ. CDR3 DNA: TGCGCCAGCAGCCCCGGGATAGGGAATCAGCCCCAGCATTTT. This codes for CASSPGIGNQPQHF.

The J gene is TRBJ1-5, the V gene TRBV6-1; TRBD1 matches at 7 bases. The CDR3 runs 16 residues. Germline V gene data show CDR1 as MNHNS and CDR2 as SASEGT. Trimming removed 4 bases from V and 0 bases from J; junction bases left unmatched: 6. The chain's CDR3 is CASSVRDSDSNQPQHF. CDR3 bases: TGTGCCAGCAGTGTCCGGGACAGTGATAGCAATCAGCCCCAGCATTTT.

This chain links TRBV5-1 with TRBJ2-7; 10 bases match TRBD1. The junction had 7 bases not matched to a gene; V was cut back by 1 base and J by 0 bases. This CDR3 has 17 residues. The germline V gene has CDR1 SGHRS and CDR2 YFSETQ. CDR3 region: CASSLWGQGSCSYEQYV. DNA of the CDR3: TGCGCCAGCAGCTTGTGGGGACAGGGGTCCTGCTCCTACGAGCAGTACGTC.

In its sample, this clone was seen a few times. This chain's CDR3 is CASRTTGESYNSPLHF. The CDR3 region has the DNA TGTGCCAGCAGGACAACAGGGGAGTCCTATAATTCACCCCTCCACTTT. The J gene is TRBJ1-6, the V gene TRBV28; TRBD1 matches at 7 bases. This CDR3 has 16 residues. In germline, CDR1 is MDHEN, CDR2 SYDVKM. Unmatched junction bases numbered 6, after V lost 6 bases and J lost 1 base.

Details on this clone: Relative to the germline gene, one junction end is altered; a read error may explain this. The rearrangement links TRBV9 to TRBJ1-4; D unresolved. The germline CDR1 and CDR2 sequences are SGDLS and YYNGEE. The CDR3 runs 9 residues. CDR3 region: CASSPPTTF. CDR3 DNA: TGTGCCAGCAGCCCACCGACAACTTTT.

V and J are TRBV9 and TRBJ1-4; D may be TRBD1 (5 bases). Germline values: CDR1 SGDLS, CDR2 YYNGEE. V was trimmed by 4 bases and J by 3 bases, leaving 13 bases between them. This CDR3 spans 15 amino acids. The DNA for the CDR3 is TGTGCCAGCAGCCCCCCGGGGGACCCTAATGAAAAACTGTTTTTT. The encoded protein is CASSPPGDPNEKLFF. Variable domain in full (rest from reference TRBV9 and TRBJ1-4): DSGVTQTPKHLITATGQRVTLRCSPRSGDLSVYWYQQSLDQGLQFLIQYYNGEERAKGNILERFSAQQFPDLHSELNLSSLELGDSALYFCASSPPGDPNEKLFFGSGTQLSVL.